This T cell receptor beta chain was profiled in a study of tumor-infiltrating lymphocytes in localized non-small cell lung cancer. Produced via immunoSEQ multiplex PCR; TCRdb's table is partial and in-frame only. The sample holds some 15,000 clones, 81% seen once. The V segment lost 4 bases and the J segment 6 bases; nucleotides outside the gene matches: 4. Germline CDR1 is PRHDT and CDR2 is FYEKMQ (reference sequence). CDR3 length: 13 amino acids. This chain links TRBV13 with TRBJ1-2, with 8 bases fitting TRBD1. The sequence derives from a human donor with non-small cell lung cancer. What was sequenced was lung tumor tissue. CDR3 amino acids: CASSYQGADGYTF. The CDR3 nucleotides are TGTGCCAGCAGCTATCAGGGGGCAGATGGCTACACCTTC.